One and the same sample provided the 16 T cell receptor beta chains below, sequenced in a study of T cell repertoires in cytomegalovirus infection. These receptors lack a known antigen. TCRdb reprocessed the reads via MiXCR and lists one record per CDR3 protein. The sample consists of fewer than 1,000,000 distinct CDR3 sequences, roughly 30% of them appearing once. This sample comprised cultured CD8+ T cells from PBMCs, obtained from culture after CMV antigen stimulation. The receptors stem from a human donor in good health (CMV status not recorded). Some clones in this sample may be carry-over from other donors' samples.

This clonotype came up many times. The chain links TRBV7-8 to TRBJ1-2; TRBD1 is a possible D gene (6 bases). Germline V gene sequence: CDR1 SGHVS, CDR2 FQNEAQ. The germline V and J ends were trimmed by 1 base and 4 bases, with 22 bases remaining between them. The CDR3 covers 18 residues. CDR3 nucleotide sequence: TGTGCCAGCAGCTTAGTAATAGGGCAGGGGATCAGTGGCTATGGCTACACCTTC. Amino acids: CASSLVIGQGISGYGYTF.

CDR3 loop: CASRWTSGGSGQFF. The CDR3 DNA sequence: TGTGCCAGCAGATGGACTAGCGGGGGAAGTGGGCAGTTCTTC. The chain carries TRBV7-1 and TRBJ2-1, with 13 positions matching TRBD2. TRBV7-1 is placed among ORFs of uncertain function. This CDR3 spans 14 amino acids. With 6 bases clipped from V and 12 bases from J, the junction kept 8 bases outside the gene matches.

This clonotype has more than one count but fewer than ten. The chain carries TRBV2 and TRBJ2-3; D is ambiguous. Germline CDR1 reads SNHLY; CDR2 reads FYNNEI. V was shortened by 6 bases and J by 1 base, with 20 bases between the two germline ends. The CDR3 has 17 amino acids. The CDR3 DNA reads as TGTGCCAGCAGCCCCTCCCCCCCGGAGCTGGGCACAGATACGCAGTATTTT. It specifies CASSPSPPELGTDTQYF.

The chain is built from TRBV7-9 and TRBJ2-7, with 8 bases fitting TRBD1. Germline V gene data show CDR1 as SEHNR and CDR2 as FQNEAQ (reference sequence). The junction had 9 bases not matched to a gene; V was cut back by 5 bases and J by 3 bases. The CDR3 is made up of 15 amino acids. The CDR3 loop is CASSPSRTGIYEQYF. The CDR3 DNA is TGTGCCAGCAGCCCTTCCAGGACAGGGATCTACGAGCAGTACTTC. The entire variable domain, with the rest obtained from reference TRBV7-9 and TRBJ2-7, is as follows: DTGVSQNPRHKITKRGQNVTFRCDPISEHNRLYWYRQTLGQGPEFLTYFQNEAQLEKSRLLSDRFSAERPKGSFSTLEIQRTEQGDSAMYLCASSPSRTGIYEQYFGPGTRLTVT.

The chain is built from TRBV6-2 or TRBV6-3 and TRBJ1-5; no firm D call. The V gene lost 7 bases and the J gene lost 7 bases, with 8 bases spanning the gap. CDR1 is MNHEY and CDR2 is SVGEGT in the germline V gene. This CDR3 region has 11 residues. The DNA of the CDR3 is TGTGCCAGCACCTTAATCCAGCCCCAGCATTTT. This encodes CASTLIQPQHF.

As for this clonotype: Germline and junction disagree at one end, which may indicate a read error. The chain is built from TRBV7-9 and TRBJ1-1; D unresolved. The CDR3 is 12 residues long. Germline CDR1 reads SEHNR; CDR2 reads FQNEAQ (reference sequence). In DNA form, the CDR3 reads TGTGCCAGTACGGCGGGGAACGCTGAAGCTTTCTTT. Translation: CASTAGNAEAFF.

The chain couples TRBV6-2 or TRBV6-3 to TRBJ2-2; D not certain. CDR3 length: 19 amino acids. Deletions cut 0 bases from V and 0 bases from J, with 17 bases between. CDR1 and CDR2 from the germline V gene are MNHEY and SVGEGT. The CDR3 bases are TGTGCCAGCAGTTACTCGTTGGTCAGAAAGACTGCGAACACCGGGGAGCTGTTTTTT. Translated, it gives CASSYSLVRKTANTGELFF.

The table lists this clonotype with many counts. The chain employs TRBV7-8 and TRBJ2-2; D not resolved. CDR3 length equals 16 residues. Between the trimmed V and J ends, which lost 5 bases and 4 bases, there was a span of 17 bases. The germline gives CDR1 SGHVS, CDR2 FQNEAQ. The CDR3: CASSILSSGPTGELFF. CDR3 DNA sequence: TGTGCCAGCAGCATCCTAAGTTCAGGCCCCACCGGGGAGCTGTTTTTT. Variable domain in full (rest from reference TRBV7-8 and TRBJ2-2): GAGVSQSPRYKVAKRGQDVALRCDPISGHVSLFWYQQALGQGPEFLTYFQNEAQLDKSGLPSDRFFAERPEGSVSTLKIQRTQQEDSAVYLCASSILSSGPTGELFFGEGSRLTVL.

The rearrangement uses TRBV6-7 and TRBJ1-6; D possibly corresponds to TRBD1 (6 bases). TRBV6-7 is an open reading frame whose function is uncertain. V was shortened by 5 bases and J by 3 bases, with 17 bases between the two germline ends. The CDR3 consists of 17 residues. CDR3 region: CASSNPFWTDYNSPLHF. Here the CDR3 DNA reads TGTGCCAGCAGTAACCCTTTCTGGACAGACTATAATTCACCCCTCCACTTT.

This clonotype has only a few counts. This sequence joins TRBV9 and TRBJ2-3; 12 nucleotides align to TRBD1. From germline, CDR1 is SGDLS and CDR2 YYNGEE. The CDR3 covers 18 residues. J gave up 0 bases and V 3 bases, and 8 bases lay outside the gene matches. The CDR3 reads CASSEPGTGGSSTDTQYF. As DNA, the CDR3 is TGTGCCAGCAGCGAACCCGGGACAGGGGGCTCAAGCACAGATACGCAGTATTTT.

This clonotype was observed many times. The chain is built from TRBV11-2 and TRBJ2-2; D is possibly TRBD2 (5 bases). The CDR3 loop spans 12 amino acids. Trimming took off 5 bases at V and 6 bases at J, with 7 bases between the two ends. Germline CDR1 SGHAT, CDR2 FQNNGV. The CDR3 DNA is TGTGCCAGCAGCCCGGACTCCGGGGAGCTGTTTTTT. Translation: CASSPDSGELFF.

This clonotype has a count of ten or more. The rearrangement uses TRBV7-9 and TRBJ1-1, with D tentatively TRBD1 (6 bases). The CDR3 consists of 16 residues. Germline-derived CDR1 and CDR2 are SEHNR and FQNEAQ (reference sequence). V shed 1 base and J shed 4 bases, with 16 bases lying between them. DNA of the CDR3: TGTGCCAGCAGCTTAGGTGGCAGGGGAAAGAGCACTGAAGCTTTCTTT. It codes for CASSLGGRGKSTEAFF.

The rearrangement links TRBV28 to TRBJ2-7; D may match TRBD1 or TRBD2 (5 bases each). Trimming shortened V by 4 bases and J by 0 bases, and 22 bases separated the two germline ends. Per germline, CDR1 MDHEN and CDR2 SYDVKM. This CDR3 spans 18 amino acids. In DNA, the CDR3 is TGTGCCAGCAGTTCCATAGTTTTAGGGACGATGAGCTCCTACGAGCAGTACGTC. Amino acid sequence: CASSSIVLGTMSSYEQYV.

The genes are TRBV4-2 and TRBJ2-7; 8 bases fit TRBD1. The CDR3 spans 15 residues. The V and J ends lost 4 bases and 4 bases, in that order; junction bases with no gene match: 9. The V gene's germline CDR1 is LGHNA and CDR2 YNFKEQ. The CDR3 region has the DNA TGTGCCAGCAGCCGGGGCGGACAGGGAGTATACGAGCAGTACGTC. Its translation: CASSRGGQGVYEQYV.

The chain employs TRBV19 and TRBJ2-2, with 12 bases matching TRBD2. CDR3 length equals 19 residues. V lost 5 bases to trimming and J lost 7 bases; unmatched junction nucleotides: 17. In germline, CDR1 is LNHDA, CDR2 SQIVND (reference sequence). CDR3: CASSPLLYTSGGQGGELFF. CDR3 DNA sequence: TGTGCCAGTAGTCCCCTCTTATACACTAGCGGGGGGCAAGGCGGGGAGCTGTTTTTT.

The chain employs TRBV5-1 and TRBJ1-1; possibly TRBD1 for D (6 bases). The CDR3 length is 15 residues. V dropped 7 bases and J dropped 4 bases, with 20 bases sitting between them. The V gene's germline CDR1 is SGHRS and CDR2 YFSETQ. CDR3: CASAPPGGAGTEAFF. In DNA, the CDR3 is TGCGCCAGCGCCCCTCCGGGGGGGGCGGGCACTGAAGCTTTCTTT.